The T cell receptor beta chain under discussion was sequenced for a study of cytomegalovirus exposure and HLA in healthy donors. Whole-study findings and limits: A later analysis found most CMV-associated TCR beta chains apparently HLA-restricted.

Primers: 60 Vbeta forward and 13 Jbeta reverse. Data came from immunoSEQ multiplex PCR; TCRdb stores just in-frame clones and leaves some out. The sample carries 50,000 to 55,000 clones, around 81% recorded once. To note about this clone: Its antigen remains unidentified.

Trimming took 1 base from V and 0 from J, leaving 12 bases between them. The CDR3 is made up of 16 amino acids. The germline gives CDR1 SGHTA, CDR2 FQGNSA. J is TRBJ1-1 and V is TRBV7-2; D possibly corresponds to TRBD1 (5 bases). This receptor was obtained from a boy aged 5-17 years in good health and CMV-seropositive. The material sequenced was PBMCs. CDR3 nucleotide sequence: TGTGCCAGCAGCTTAGGGGTCAGGGCTCTGAACACTGAAGCTTTCTTT. Its protein is CASSLGVRALNTEAFF.